This paragraph covers one T cell receptor (beta chain) sequence. What it binds is unknown. The CDR3 runs 15 residues. Per germline, CDR1 MNHEY and CDR2 SMNVEV (reference sequence). After removal of 6 bases from V and 1 base from J, the junction contained 7 bases not matched to a gene. Intraepithelial and lamina propria lymphocytes were freed from processed graft tissue. The data stem from a study of graft-versus-host responses after intestinal transplantation. Across the study: All of the recipients had induction that used anti-thymocyte globulin, then tacrolimus and steroids for 2 to 3 years.

General study findings and limits: The study found high graft-versus-host to host-versus-graft clonal ratios in allografts of patients with graft-donor T cell macrochimerism. Recipient marrow contained GvH clones, some of which appeared first in ileum or blood. After transplant, early declines in HvG clones were associated with peak levels of circulating GvH clones.

Sequencing was performed with immunoSEQ multiplex PCR; in TCRdb, only in-frame clones are kept and a portion is missing. The sample consists of thousands of clones, 85% to 90% of them appearing once. This sequence originates from a human patient who received an intestinal transplant, so some T cells may come from the graft donor. The sample was ileum tissue, taken 156 days after intestinal transplant. The rearrangement joins TRBV27 to TRBJ1-1, with 8 bases lining up with TRBD1. The CDR3 loop reads CASRLQGARNTEAFF. CDR3 nucleotides: TGTGCCAGCAGACTTCAGGGGGCGCGGAACACTGAAGCTTTCTTT.